This TCR beta chain was profiled in a study of glioma-infiltrating T cells after dendritic cell vaccination (TCRdb year 2016). For the study in its entirety: Of the roughly 15 glioblastoma patients in the cohort, all drawn from Phase I and II dendritic cell vaccination trials, 9 were newly diagnosed and 6 had recurrent disease. Between about 2003 and 2012, patients were given autologous tumor lysate-pulsed dendritic cell vaccination. To make the vaccine, monocyte-derived dendritic cells were cultured for 7 to 8 days with IL-4 and GM-CSF and then pulsed overnight with autologous tumor lysate. Patients received three intradermal dendritic cell vaccine injections at biweekly intervals in the arm below the axilla. In glioblastoma patients vaccinated with dendritic cells, deep sequencing of TCR beta CDR3 regions served to measure tumor-infiltrating lymphocyte content and to compare repertoires between tumor and blood. Survival after dendritic cell vaccination was correlated with TCR sequencing metrics such as TIL content and the overlap between tumor and blood repertoires.

This clone has only a few counts. No cognate antigen has been identified for it. No much larger clonotype is one base removed from it; base qualities were not supplied. The CDR3 numbers 14 residues from cysteine through phenylalanine. The CDR3 DNA has 42 bases and is translated from base 1. Germline trimming: 8 bases from V, 5 bases from J; junction bases outside gene matches: 9. The germline V gene encodes CDR1 MDHEN and CDR2 SYDVKM. This specimen's time point label, per the study, means: after dendritic cell vaccination, including at tumor progression/relapse. Patients were selected on the basis of adequate residual fresh-frozen tumor tissue and more than two years of available survival data. None of the glioblastoma patients carried an isocitrate dehydrogenase mutation, although molecular status otherwise varied. PBMC were collected before vaccination, two weeks after the third vaccination, and at tumor progression if tumor progression occurred. The Qiagen DNeasy Blood extraction Kit was used for extraction of genomic DNA.

The immunoSEQ assay amplified TCRB CDR3 regions from roughly 2 micrograms of genomic DNA, or from all available DNA when less than that amount was available. The multiplex PCR relied on 60 forward primers for TCR V beta segments and 13 reverse primers for J beta segments. To estimate the number of reads per starting template, synthetic control templates were added to each sample at limiting dilution. The Illumina HiSeq System generated sequencing reads of 87 bp. For the original study's pipeline: PCR and sequencing errors were removed by a nearest neighbor algorithm that merged closely related sequences. TCR overlap was measured as the percentage of unique tumor TCR beta sequences that were also present in the peripheral blood of the same patient. TCRdb provides this immuneACCESS table in a form limited to in-frame rearrangements. Some clones are lacking; in checked studies, under half of them reflect an unresolved V gene, and why the rest are absent is not known. V and J calls plus clone size are reproduced from that table; the DNA served to infer D and trimming. This sample holds roughly 60,000 clones; approximately 80% were observed only once. Jointly, the top ten make up around 16% of the sample.

General study outcomes and caveats: The cohort was small and heterogeneous, and full blood and tumor sets were available for few patients, with initial-recurrent tumor pairs available for even fewer patients. Longer time to progression and overall survival after dendritic cell vaccination were predicted by higher estimated pretreatment TIL content. The three-group TCR overlap response model was characterized as speculative, and prospective validation of the model was stated to be required. TCR clonality showed no direct relationship with survival, which suggests that a diverse polyclonal response may be important.

The source of this sequence is a human donor with glioblastoma. This specimen was blood, taken after dendritic cell vaccination. The sequence joins TRBV28 to TRBJ1-5; 7 bases in the junction line up with TRBD1. This receptor has the CDR3 CASHRDSAYQPQHF. The nucleotide sequence reads as follows: TGTGCCAGCCACCGGGACAGTGCTTATCAGCCCCAGCATTTT.